These 7 T cell receptor beta chains came from one sample sequenced in a study of blood T cells in healthy people across ages. Sample-barcoded 5' priming and a J-beta primer mix drove a second PCR of roughly 7 to 11 cycles. TCRdb called the 5' RACE reads again in MiXCR, with one record for every CDR3 protein. The sample yields about 1 million distinct CDR3 sequences, approximately 25% seen once. This same sample was also part of a study on T cells of mothers and their children.

Source material: blood. The receptors shown here come from a girl aged 2-10 years in good health.

The chain couples TRBV29-1 to TRBJ2-1, with 11 bases matching TRBD2. V trimming: 1 base; J trimming: 4 bases; junction bases outside the gene matches: 3. This CDR3 is 15 amino acids long. Germline values: CDR1 SQVTM, CDR2 ANQGSEA. The CDR3 DNA sequence: TGCAGCGTTGAAGGACTAGCGGGAATTTACAATGAGCAGTTCTTC. Translation: CSVEGLAGIYNEQFF.

This rearrangement joins TRBV7-9 to TRBJ2-5, with 7 bases identical to TRBD1. After removal of 2 bases from V and 3 bases from J, the junction contained 3 bases not matched to a gene. This CDR3 contains 14 residues. The V gene's germline CDR1 is SEHNR and CDR2 FQNEAQ (reference sequence). CDR3 sequence: CASSLLQGKETQYF. CDR3 sequence (DNA): TGTGCCAGCAGCTTACTACAGGGGAAAGAGACCCAGTACTTC.

The chain uses TRBV28 and TRBJ1-2; tentatively, D is TRBD1 (5 bases). From germline, CDR1 is MDHEN and CDR2 SYDVKM. The CDR3 loop spans 14 amino acids. Between the trimmed V and J ends, which lost 7 bases and 4 bases, there was a span of 16 bases. The CDR3 spells CASTLQGEIYGYTF. For the CDR3, the DNA is TGTGCCAGCACCCTCCAAGGGGAGATCTATGGCTACACCTTC.

In the case of this clonotype: A read error is possible here, since a much larger clone lies one base away. The rearrangement uses TRBV6-5 and TRBJ1-1, with TRBD1 matching 7 bases. Germline V CDR1 and CDR2: MNHEY, SVGAGI. The CDR3 covers 16 residues. CDR3 amino acids: CVSRLAMGGGDTEAFF. CDR3 nucleotides: TGTGTCAGCAGACTCGCCATGGGAGGGGGCGACACTGAAGCTTTCTTT.

J is TRBJ1-1 and V is TRBV5-1; D is unclear. V shed 0 bases and J shed 0 bases, with 12 bases lying between them. The CDR3 loop spans 16 amino acids. Per germline, CDR1 SGHRS and CDR2 YFSETQ. This CDR3 reads CASSLEGSIVNTEAFF. DNA of the CDR3: TGCGCCAGCAGCTTGGAAGGGTCGATAGTGAACACTGAAGCTTTCTTT.

This clonotype occurred a few times. The V gene is TRBV10-3, the J gene TRBJ2-5, with D perhaps matching TRBD2 (6 bases). Germline-derived CDR1 and CDR2 are ENHRY and SYGVKD. There are 13 residues in the CDR3. V was pared by 4 bases and J by 5 bases, with 11 bases between. CDR3 in DNA: TGTGCCATCAGTGCGGGGGAGCGGGAGACCCAGTACTTC. It yields the protein CAISAGERETQYF.

In its sample, this clonotype was seen a few times. The chain carries TRBV5-6 and TRBJ1-1; possible D gene TRBD1, 6 bases. Per the germline V gene, CDR1 is SGHDT and CDR2 is YYEEEE. The CDR3 runs to 13 residues. Trimming took 8 bases from V and 1 from J, leaving 12 bases between them. CDR3 in amino acids: CASLQGPNTEAFF. The CDR3 coding sequence is TGTGCCAGTCTCCAGGGGCCGAACACTGAAGCTTTCTTT.